The clone carrying this T cell receptor beta chain was detected many times. Its antigen is not known. This CDR3 comprises 11 residues. Trimming removed 3 bases at V and 10 bases at J, with 9 bases between. The germline gives CDR1 MDHEN, CDR2 SYDVKM. This sample was taken from a study of Graves' ophthalmopathy and Graves' hyperthyroidism. Study-level findings and limits: Ophthalmopathy cases were distinguished from stable hyperthyroidism by a 13-signature model, reaching roughly 90% sensitivity and about 81% specificity.

TCR beta CDR3 amplification used RNA transcripts. Investigators did first-round RT-PCR with HTBI primers, then second-round multiplex PCR. A single record per CDR3 protein comes from TCRdb applying MiXCR to the multiplex PCR reads. Of 210,000 or so distinct CDR3 sequences in the sample, 25% to 30% were seen once. The clonotype comes from a man aged 50 to 60 with Graves' ophthalmopathy. The V gene is TRBV28, the J gene TRBJ1-1; no reliable D call. Sequencing input: peripheral blood. The CDR3 DNA reads TGTGCCAGCAGTTTCGAAGCGCGAGCTTTCTTT. Its translation is CASSFEARAFF. Full variable domain (outside the CDR3, taken from reference TRBV28 and TRBJ1-1): DVKVTQSSRYLVKRTGEKVFLECVQDMDHENMFWYRQDPGLGLRLIYFSYDVKMKEKGDIPEGYSVSREKKERFSLILESASTNQTSMYLCASSFEARAFFGQGTRLTVV.